The text below deals with one TCR beta chain. The antigen remains undetermined. The data belong to a study of blood T cell dynamics during melanoma immunotherapy. About the research overall: Patients with metastatic melanoma got pembrolizumab or nivolumab-ipilimumab as first-line care. Study conclusions and caveats: At W3, later disease-control patients showed bifurcated PBMC repertoire changes, unlike progressors. It remained unknown if the driving T cell clones were melanoma-specific.

Time point in this sample: week 3, after first cycle of checkpoint inhibitor. Apart from two fast progressors, RECIST 1.1 response was judged 12 weeks post-infusion. The CDR3 runs to 14 residues. CDR1 and CDR2 (germline): SGHTA, FQGNSA. V gave up 7 bases and J gave up 5 bases, with 16 bases separating them. Assay: immunoSEQ multiplex PCR; the TCRdb copy retains only in-frame clones and omits some. The sample includes 8,500 or so clones, more than 70% of them seen just once. The chain couples TRBV7-2 to TRBJ2-3, with a tentative D call TRBD2 (7 bases). This receptor was taken from a human donor with melanoma. Sequenced here: blood, sampled from a patient treated with checkpoint blockade. CDR3 nucleotides: TGTGCCAGCAACCCAGGGGCGGGGGTAGATACGCAGTATTTT. Its protein product is CASNPGAGVDTQYF. Based on the CDR3 plus reference TRBV7-2 and TRBJ2-3, the full variable domain is GAGVSQSPSNKVTEKGKDVELRCDPISGHTALYWYRQSLGQGLEFLIYFQGNSAPDKSGLPSDRFSAERTGGSVSTLTIQRTQQEDSAVYLCASNPGAGVDTQYFGPGTRLTVL.